The 26 T cell receptor beta chains presented below share a single source sample, sequenced in a study of radiation and T cells in renal cell carcinoma. Sequencing used immunoSEQ multiplex PCR; TCRdb keeps in-frame clones, though not all of them. The table shows 120,000 to 150,000 clones, with 75% to 90% occurring only once. Stated time point: blood 4 weeks post-SBRT, at nephrectomy. Described treatment: 15 Gy SBRT to primary tumor, nephrectomy 4 weeks later. This specimen was blood, taken from a patient whose treatment included radiotherapy and nephrectomy. The source of these receptors is a woman in her forties or fifties with renal cell carcinoma.

This chain joins TRBV19 and TRBJ2-2, with 8 bases lining up with TRBD2. The length of the CDR3 is 15 residues. The V gene's germline CDR1 is LNHDA and CDR2 SQIVND (reference sequence). Trimming took 8 bases from V and 1 from J; bases not matched to a gene: 6. The CDR3 protein is CASQLSGRNTGELFF. The CDR3 DNA reads as TGTGCCAGTCAGCTAAGCGGGAGGAACACCGGGGAGCTGTTTTTT. The full variable domain, rest sourced from reference TRBV19 and TRBJ2-2, is DGGITQSPKYLFRKEGQNVTLSCEQNLNHDAMYWYRQDPGQGLRLIYYSQIVNDFQKGDIAEGYSVSREKKESFPLTVTSAQKNPTAFYLCASQLSGRNTGELFFGEGSRLTVL.

V is TRBV18 and J is TRBJ1-1; D unclear. The CDR3 sequence is 13 residues long. Deletions cut 2 bases from V and 4 bases from J, with 8 bases between. Germline V gene sequence: CDR1 KGHSH, CDR2 LQKENI. The DNA for the CDR3 is TGTGCCAGCTCACCAATAACCCGCACTGAAGCTTTCTTT. Translation: CASSPITRTEAFF.

This chain uses TRBV11-3 with TRBJ2-7, with D hard to call. This CDR3 is 14 amino acids long. Germline-derived CDR1 and CDR2 are SGHNT and YENEEA. Trimming pared 1 base from V and 3 bases from J, leaving 10 bases between. DNA for the CDR3: TGTGCCAGCAGCTTAGGGTCAGAAAGCTACGAGCAGTACTTC. This encodes CASSLGSESYEQYF.

This chain connects TRBV30 to TRBJ1-4, with TRBD1 as a possible D gene (5 bases). From germline, CDR1 is GTSNPN and CDR2 SVGIG (reference sequence). The V end lost 1 base, the J end lost 5 bases, and 26 bases lay between the germline ends. The CDR3 is made up of 19 amino acids. Written as DNA, the CDR3 is TGTGCCTGGAGTGCCTTCTCGGGGGATCTCTTTCTCCTAAATGAAAAACTGTTTTTT. Protein sequence: CAWSAFSGDLFLLNEKLFF.

The V call is TRBV7-2, the J call TRBJ2-2, with D possibly TRBD2 on 5 matching bases. Germline V CDR1 and CDR2: SGHTA, FQGNSA. Trimming cost V 5 bases and J 0 bases, with 16 bases left between them. The CDR3 spans 17 residues. DNA of the CDR3: TGTGCCAGCAGCCGTGAATCGGCGCGGGCGAACACCGGGGAGCTGTTTTTT. This encodes CASSRESARANTGELFF.

This chain links TRBV5-1 with TRBJ1-1; 7 bases line up with TRBD1. With 3 bases clipped from V and 10 bases from J, the junction kept 12 bases outside the gene matches. This CDR3 is 14 amino acids long. Looked up from germline, CDR1 is SGHRS and CDR2 is YFSETQ. DNA of the CDR3: TGCGCCAGCAGCTGGGAGAGTCCAGGGGGTCGAGCTTTCTTT. Protein: CASSWESPGGRAFF.

This chain uses TRBV6-5 with TRBJ1-3; D remains unclear. The CDR3 loop spans 15 amino acids. The germline V and J ends were trimmed by 0 bases and 4 bases, with 10 bases remaining between them. Germline-derived CDR1 and CDR2 are MNHEY and SVGAGI. The CDR3 spells CASSYSTNSGNTIYF. As DNA, the CDR3 is TGTGCCAGCAGTTACTCTACTAATTCGGGAAACACCATATATTTT.

The gene calls are TRBV5-4 and TRBJ1-6, with a possible D match to TRBD1 (5 bases). This CDR3 region has 17 residues. Per germline, CDR1 SGHNT and CDR2 YYREEE (reference sequence). V was clipped by 4 bases and J by 13 bases, with 27 bases between them. CDR3 in DNA: TGTGCCAGCAGCCACCCCGGGACGACGGAGTATGCGAAGCCCCTCCACTTT. Its protein product is CASSHPGTTEYAKPLHF.

The chain uses TRBV7-3 and TRBJ2-6; 9 nucleotides line up with TRBD1. CDR1 SGHTA and CDR2 FQGTGA come from the germline V gene. V shed 5 bases, J shed 1 base, and the junction held 6 bases outside the gene matches. The CDR3 covers 17 residues. The CDR3 sequence: CASSDRDRASGANVLTF. The CDR3 nucleotides read TGTGCCAGCAGCGACCGGGACAGGGCTTCTGGGGCCAACGTCCTGACTTTC. Full variable domain (rest looked up from reference TRBV7-3 and TRBJ2-6): GAGVSQTPSNKVTEKGKYVELRCDPISGHTALYWYRQSLGQGPEFLIYFQGTGAADDSGLPNDRFFAVRPEGSVSTLKIQRTERGDSAVYLCASSDRDRASGANVLTFGAGSRLTVL.

CDR3 amino acids: CASSLGQGWGEQFF. DNA for the CDR3: TGTGCCAGCAGCTTGGGACAGGGTTGGGGTGAGCAGTTCTTC. This chain connects TRBV5-4 to TRBJ2-1; TRBD1 matches at 7 bases. Germline trimming cut 0 bases from V and 9 bases from J; bases unmatched to any gene: 6. This CDR3 has 14 residues. Germline-derived CDR1 and CDR2 are SGHNT and YYREEE (reference sequence).

This chain links TRBV7-9 with TRBJ1-4; tentatively, D is TRBD1 (5 bases). The germline V gene has CDR1 SEHNR and CDR2 FQNEAQ (reference sequence). This CDR3 is 15 amino acids long. V lost 2 bases, J lost 8 bases, and 15 bases lay in between. CDR3 residues: CASSLRGPASEKLFF. The CDR3 DNA reads TGTGCCAGCAGCTTAAGGGGACCGGCCTCGGAAAAACTGTTTTTT.

The chain links TRBV5-1 to TRBJ2-2, with D possibly TRBD1 on 5 matching bases. CDR3 length: 15 amino acids. Germline CDR1 is SGHRS and CDR2 is YFSETQ. Trimming removed 0 bases at V and 5 bases at J, with 11 bases between. Here the CDR3 DNA reads TGCGCCAGCAGCTTGGACAGGTGGATGACCGGGGAGCTGTTTTTT. Translating it yields CASSLDRWMTGELFF.

V gene TRBV7-9 combines with J gene TRBJ2-5; 10 positions agree with TRBD2. The CDR3 spans 16 residues. V was clipped by 1 base and J by 5 bases; unmatched bases: 7. CDR1 and CDR2 from the germline V gene are SEHNR and FQNEAQ (reference sequence). CDR3 sequence: CASSLGAGGLGETQYF. The CDR3 DNA is TGTGCCAGCAGCTTAGGAGCGGGAGGGCTCGGGGAGACCCAGTACTTC.

This sequence joins TRBV10-3 and TRBJ2-7, with 12 nucleotides matching TRBD2. The length of the CDR3 is 17 residues. Trimming took 10 bases from V and 3 from J; bases not matched to a gene: 16. Germline V gives CDR1 ENHRY, CDR2 SYGVKD. CDR3 region: CATMTSGSVGSVYEQYF. DNA of the CDR3: TGTGCCACCATGACTAGCGGGAGCGTCGGGTCGGTCTACGAGCAGTACTTC.

The chain is built from TRBV7-2 and TRBJ2-1; TRBD1 might be the D (7 bases). Germline CDR1 is SGHTA and CDR2 is FQGNSA. This CDR3 region has 14 residues. The V end was cut by 6 bases, the J end by 3 bases, with 12 bases between. The CDR3 region has the DNA TGTGCCAGCAGGGGGGGACAGCACTACAATGAGCAGTTCTTC. This translates into CASRGGQHYNEQFF.

V gene TRBV14 combines with J gene TRBJ1-6; D is ambiguous. CDR1 is SGHDN, CDR2 FVKESK, per germline. The V gene lost 0 bases and the J gene lost 10 bases, with 7 bases spanning the gap. The CDR3 runs to 13 residues. CDR3 residues: CASSQELASPLHF. CDR3 bases: TGTGCCAGCAGCCAAGAGCTCGCCTCACCCCTCCACTTT.

V gene TRBV9 combines with J gene TRBJ1-1; D is perhaps TRBD1 (5 bases). V lost 3 bases and J lost 2, with 11 bases in between. The germline V gene encodes CDR1 SGDLS and CDR2 YYNGEE. The CDR3 extends over 14 amino acids. CDR3 loop: CASSAGPKNTEAFF. CDR3 sequence (DNA): TGTGCCAGCAGCGCGGGACCGAAAAACACTGAAGCTTTCTTT.

The rearrangement uses TRBV27 and TRBJ2-4; D unresolved. The CDR3 totals 15 residues. In germline, CDR1 is MNHEY, CDR2 SMNVEV (reference sequence). The V gene lost 2 bases and the J gene lost 6 bases, with 14 bases spanning the gap. CDR3 residues: CASSLGSQGRNIQYF. Here the CDR3 DNA reads TGTGCCAGCAGTTTAGGTAGCCAAGGTCGAAACATTCAGTACTTC.

As DNA, the CDR3 is TGTGCCACCAGCAGAGATTTGCAGGGGGCGGGCTACACCTTC. It encodes CATSRDLQGAGYTF. The chain links TRBV15 to TRBJ1-2, with 8 bases identical to TRBD1. This CDR3 has 14 residues. Germline CDR1 is LNHNV and CDR2 is YYDKDF (reference sequence). V trimming: 0 bases; J trimming: 8 bases; junction bases outside the gene matches: 5.

The rearrangement uses TRBV5-4 and TRBJ1-1, with 7 nucleotides matching TRBD1. This CDR3 is built from 15 residues. The V gene's germline CDR1 is SGHNT and CDR2 YYREEE (reference sequence). Trimming took 4 bases from V and 2 from J; bases not matched to a gene: 8. The CDR3 DNA is TGTGCCAGCAGCGCCGGAGGGACAGTTAACACTGAAGCTTTCTTT. Translation: CASSAGGTVNTEAFF. The entire variable domain, with the rest obtained from reference TRBV5-4 and TRBJ1-1, is as follows: ETGVTQSPTHLIKTRGQQVTLRCSSQSGHNTVSWYQQALGQGPQFIFQYYREEENGRGNFPPRFSGLQFPNYSSELNVNALELDDSALYLCASSAGGTVNTEAFFGQGTRLTVV.

V gene TRBV2 combines with J gene TRBJ2-7; TRBD2 matches at 11 bases. Germline V gene lookup returns CDR1 SNHLY and CDR2 FYNNEI. The CDR3 has 13 residues. The trim removed 9 bases at V and 6 bases at J, leaving 7 bases unmatched. CDR3 amino acids: CASFFLAGGEQYF. In nucleotides, the CDR3 is TGTGCCAGTTTCTTTCTAGCGGGAGGCGAGCAGTACTTC.

V gene TRBV7-9 combines with J gene TRBJ2-1, with D hard to call. Germline V lookup: CDR1 SEHNR, CDR2 FQNEAQ (reference sequence). The CDR3 is 15 residues long. Trimming left V 0 bases short and J 0 bases short, with 6 bases between. As DNA, the CDR3 is TGTGCCAGCAGCTTAGCCGGAGACTCCTACAATGAGCAGTTCTTC. Its translation is CASSLAGDSYNEQFF. Drawing the rest from reference TRBV7-9 and TRBJ2-1, the complete variable domain is DTGVSQNPRHKITKRGQNVTFRCDPISEHNRLYWYRQTLGQGPEFLTYFQNEAQLEKSRLLSDRFSAERPKGSFSTLEIQRTEQGDSAMYLCASSLAGDSYNEQFFGPGTRLTVL.

This chain uses TRBV6-5 with TRBJ2-7; 7 nucleotides align to TRBD2. CDR1 is MNHEY, CDR2 SVGAGI, per germline. The V segment lost 7 bases and the J segment 2 bases; nucleotides outside the gene matches: 2. CDR3 size: 12 residues. CDR3 coding DNA: TGTGCCAGCACCAGCGGGGCCTACGAGCAGTACTTC. This encodes CASTSGAYEQYF.

This chain uses TRBV6-4 with TRBJ1-5; 9 nucleotides agree with TRBD1. Germline V CDR1 and CDR2: MRHNA, SNTAGT. The V segment lost 6 bases and the J segment 11 bases; nucleotides outside the gene matches: 8. The CDR3 spans 13 residues. This CDR3 reads CASSAGTGSSQHF. CDR3 coding DNA: TGTGCCAGCAGCGCCGGGACAGGGTCTTCCCAGCATTTT.

The chain carries TRBV5-1 and TRBJ1-4; D unresolved. V lost 2 bases and J 4 bases, leaving 9 bases between the germline ends. The CDR3 is made up of 14 amino acids. CDR1 and CDR2 from the germline V gene are SGHRS and YFSETQ. DNA of the CDR3: TGCGCCAGCAGCTTAAGTGGCGTTAATGAAAAACTGTTTTTT. It translates to CASSLSGVNEKLFF.

J is TRBJ2-5 and V is TRBV7-3, with TRBD1 as a possible D gene (7 bases). CDR3 length: 15 amino acids. CDR1 and CDR2 (germline): SGHTA, FQGTGA. V was trimmed by 5 bases and J by 5 bases, leaving 18 bases between them. The CDR3 nucleotides are TGTGCCAGCAGCCCACGACAGGGAGGTTCGGAGACCCAGTACTTC. This sequence encodes CASSPRQGGSETQYF.